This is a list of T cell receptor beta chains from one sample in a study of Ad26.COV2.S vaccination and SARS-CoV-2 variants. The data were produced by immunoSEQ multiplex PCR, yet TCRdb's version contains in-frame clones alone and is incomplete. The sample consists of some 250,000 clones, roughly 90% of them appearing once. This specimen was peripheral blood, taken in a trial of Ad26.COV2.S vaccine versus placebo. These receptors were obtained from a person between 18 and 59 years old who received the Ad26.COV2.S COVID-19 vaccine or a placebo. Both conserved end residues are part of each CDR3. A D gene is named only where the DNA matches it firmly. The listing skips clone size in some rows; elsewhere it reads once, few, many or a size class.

CDR3nt: TGTGCCAGCTCACCACAGGGGACTAGCACAGATACGCAGTATTTT
CDR3aa: CASSPQGTSTDTQYF
abundance: once
v_gene: TRBV18
d_gene: NA
j_gene: TRBJ2-3

CDR3nt: TGTGCCAGCTCACTAAACAGGGAATTGAACACTGAAGCTTTCTTT
CDR3aa: CASSLNRELNTEAFF
abundance: NA
v_gene: TRBV18
d_gene: NA
j_gene: TRBJ1-1

CDR3nt: TGTGCCAGCAGTTTCGGCATTCTCAATTCACCCCTCCACTTT
CDR3aa: CASSFGILNSPLHF
abundance: few
v_gene: TRBV27
d_gene: NA
j_gene: TRBJ1-6

CDR3nt: TGTGCCAGCAGTTATTCTGGTAGCTCCTACAATGAGCAGTTCTTC
CDR3aa: CASSYSGSSYNEQFF
abundance: NA
v_gene: TRBV6-6
d_gene: NA
j_gene: TRBJ2-1

CDR3nt: TGTGCCACCAGTGATCCGCCGGGACAGGGGCGCTGGGAGACCCAGTACTTC
CDR3aa: CATSDPPGQGRWETQYF
abundance: NA
v_gene: TRBV24-1
d_gene: TRBD1
j_gene: TRBJ2-5

CDR3nt: TGTGCCAGCTCACCACTAGCGGGGGGCCACCCCGGCACAGATACGCAGTATTTT
CDR3aa: CASSPLAGGHPGTDTQYF
abundance: NA
v_gene: TRBV18
d_gene: TRBD2
j_gene: TRBJ2-3

CDR3nt: TGCAGCGTGATCCGGGACAAGGGACAACACGAGCAGTACTTC
CDR3aa: CSVIRDKGQHEQYF
abundance: NA
v_gene: TRBV29-1
d_gene: NA
j_gene: TRBJ2-7

CDR3nt: TGTGCCAGCAGCTTTCAGGGCTACGAGCAGTACTTC
CDR3aa: CASSFQGYEQYF
abundance: NA
v_gene: TRBV5-4
d_gene: NA
j_gene: TRBJ2-7

CDR3nt: TGTGCCAGCAGTGAAGGGGCCAGCCACTACGAGCAGTACTTC
CDR3aa: CASSEGASHYEQYF
abundance: NA
v_gene: TRBV2
d_gene: NA
j_gene: TRBJ2-7

CDR3nt: TGTGCCAGCAGTGACGGGAGCTTGGGCGGCTATGGCTACACCTTC
CDR3aa: CASSDGSLGGYGYTF
abundance: NA
v_gene: TRBV6-1
d_gene: NA
j_gene: TRBJ1-2

CDR3nt: TGTGCCAGCAGCTTAGGCACCCAGACCCAGTACTTC
CDR3aa: CASSLGTQTQYF
abundance: NA
v_gene: TRBV7-8
d_gene: NA
j_gene: TRBJ2-5